A single sample gave rise to the 14 T cell receptor beta chains below, sequenced in a study of T cells after yellow fever vaccination. TCRdb reprocessed the 5' RACE reads via MiXCR and lists one record per CDR3 protein. This sample has about 12,000 distinct CDR3 sequences; 4.9% occur once, and the top ten carry 51%. The source material was PBMCs, either bulk or a sorted T-cell subset (CD4+, CD8+, memory, or dextramer-sorted; not recorded which), sampled 45 days after the yellow fever booster vaccination. The source of these receptors is a man aged 25 to 40 who received the YFV17D yellow fever vaccine.

The table lists this clonotype with many counts. This chain links TRBV11-2 with TRBJ1-3, with 9 bases matching TRBD1. J gave up 4 bases and V 4 bases, and 8 bases lay outside the gene matches. CDR1 is SGHAT, CDR2 FQNNGV, per germline. This CDR3 has 16 residues. The CDR3 protein is CASSSRDRVSGNTIYF. In DNA form, the CDR3 reads TGTGCCAGCAGCTCGCGGGACAGGGTATCCGGAAACACCATATATTTT. Full variable domain (rest looked up from reference TRBV11-2 and TRBJ1-3): EAGVAQSPRYKIIEKRQSVAFWCNPISGHATLYWYQQILGQGPKLLIQFQNNGVVDDSQLPKDRFSAERLKGVDSTLKIQPAKLEDSAVYLCASSSRDRVSGNTIYFGEGSWLTVV.

Turning to this clonotype: Just one base apart from a much larger clone, this may be a read error. This rearrangement joins TRBV7-2 to TRBJ2-7; TRBD1 matches at 9 bases. CDR3 length: 15 residues. V lost 5 bases and J lost 2; bases outside the gene matches: 7. Germline V lookup: CDR1 SGHTA, CDR2 FQGNSA. The CDR3 sequence: CASSPPDRGPYEQYF. The CDR3 DNA reads TGTGCCAGCAGCCCCCCGGACAGGGGACCCTACGAGCAGTACTTC.

This clonotype was detected ten times or more. This chain uses TRBV10-3 with TRBJ2-2; 10 bases map to TRBD2. CDR1 is ENHRY, CDR2 SYGVKD, per germline. The CDR3 totals 16 residues. With V trimmed by 7 bases and J by 6 bases, 11 bases remained unmatched. The CDR3: CAITARLAGESGELFF. The CDR3 nucleotides read TGTGCCATCACTGCTAGGCTAGCGGGAGAATCCGGGGAGCTGTTTTTT.

Many counts were recorded for this clonotype. The chain uses TRBV11-2 and TRBJ1-6; D unresolved. This CDR3 contains 14 residues. Germline loops: CDR1 SGHAT, CDR2 FQNNGV. The ends were cut back, 0 bases at V and 9 bases at J, with 9 bases in the middle. CDR3 DNA: TGTGCCAGCAGCTTAGATTTCGTCGGTTCACCCCTCCACTTT. Encoded protein: CASSLDFVGSPLHF. Filled out from reference TRBV11-2 and TRBJ1-6, the complete variable domain reads EAGVAQSPRYKIIEKRQSVAFWCNPISGHATLYWYQQILGQGPKLLIQFQNNGVVDDSQLPKDRFSAERLKGVDSTLKIQPAKLEDSAVYLCASSLDFVGSPLHFGNGTRLTVT.

This clonotype was detected ten times or more. The chain links TRBV2 to TRBJ2-1; D might be TRBD1 or TRBD2, each matching 5 bases. The V gene lost 3 bases and the J gene lost 8 bases, with 20 bases spanning the gap. This CDR3 has 16 amino acids. Germline assignment: CDR1 SNHLY and CDR2 FYNNEI. The CDR3 protein is CASSEPRDLTSDEQFF. The CDR3 DNA reads as TGTGCCAGCAGTGAGCCCCGGGACCTGACATCGGATGAGCAGTTCTTC.

This clonotype has ten or more counts. The chain joins TRBV27 to TRBJ1-6, with D possibly TRBD1 on 6 matching bases. The germline gives CDR1 MNHEY, CDR2 SMNVEV (reference sequence). The CDR3 covers 15 residues. Trimming took off 6 bases at V and 8 bases at J, with 17 bases between the two ends. For the CDR3, the DNA is TGTGCCAGCAGCCCTTGGGACACGGGGGATTCACCCCTCCACTTT. Translation: CASSPWDTGDSPLHF.

This clonotype was recorded many times. The V call is TRBV20-1, the J call TRBJ1-1; no definite D call. Trimming left V 8 bases short and J 12 bases short, with 10 bases between. The CDR3 is 8 amino acids. Germline V gene lookup returns CDR1 DFQATT and CDR2 SNEGSKA (reference sequence). The CDR3 bases are TGCAGTACCCCTGGGACTTTCTTT. Encoded protein: CSTPGTFF.

This clonotype was seen repeatedly, ten times or more. The V call is TRBV15, the J call TRBJ2-5; a weak D match, TRBD2 (6 bases). Germline V gives CDR1 LNHNV, CDR2 YYDKDF (reference sequence). V was clipped by 4 bases and J by 4 bases, with 16 bases between them. CDR3 size: 15 residues. The CDR3 here is CATSTPDGSRETQYF. CDR3 sequence (DNA): TGTGCCACCAGCACCCCGGACGGGAGTCGAGAGACCCAGTACTTC.

This clonotype was seen repeatedly, ten times or more. The chain employs TRBV2 and TRBJ1-5; D is unclear. Germline CDR1 and CDR2: SNHLY and FYNNEI. Deletions cut 6 bases from V and 6 bases from J, with 6 bases between. The CDR3 totals 11 residues. For the CDR3, the DNA is TGTGCCAGCAGGACGGTTCAGCCCCAGCATTTT. This translates into CASRTVQPQHF.

This clonotype was found many times. The chain has TRBV14 and TRBJ2-7, with D unclear. There are 13 residues in the CDR3. The germline gives CDR1 SGHDN, CDR2 FVKESK. The V gene lost 1 base and the J gene lost 3 bases, with 7 bases spanning the gap. CDR3 in amino acids: CASSQAILYEQYF. The CDR3 bases are TGTGCCAGCAGCCAAGCGATCCTCTACGAGCAGTACTTC.

Within the sample, this clonotype is medium-sized. V is TRBV6-5 and J is TRBJ2-2; TRBD2 might be the D (5 bases). Germline V lookup: CDR1 MNHEY, CDR2 SVGAGI. The V gene lost 0 bases and the J gene lost 1 base, with 18 bases spanning the gap. The CDR3 covers 19 residues. The CDR3 bases are TGTGCCAGCAGTTACTCCCGTATGGTTGGGGAGCGGAACACCGGGGAGCTGTTTTTT. Its protein is CASSYSRMVGERNTGELFF.

This clonotype has a count of ten or more. The V gene is TRBV29-1, the J gene TRBJ2-1, with D perhaps matching TRBD1 or TRBD2 (5 bases each). The CDR3 loop spans 14 amino acids. Germline V gives CDR1 SQVTM, CDR2 ANQGSEA. Trimming removed 7 bases at V and 2 bases at J, with 15 bases between. This CDR3 is CSAFGTETYNEQFF. The DNA for the CDR3 is TGCAGCGCCTTCGGGACGGAGACCTACAATGAGCAGTTCTTC.

This clonotype was detected ten times or more. The chain joins TRBV29-1 to TRBJ2-7, with TRBD2 matching over 11 bases. CDR1 SQVTM and CDR2 ANQGSEA come from the germline V gene. This CDR3 spans 13 amino acids. With 6 bases clipped from V and 7 bases from J, the junction kept 8 bases outside the gene matches. The DNA for the CDR3 is TGCAGCGTCTTAGCGGGAGGGCCTAATGAGCAGTACTTC. Protein sequence: CSVLAGGPNEQYF.

At least ten counts were recorded for this clonotype. The rearrangement links TRBV29-1 to TRBJ2-3, with 14 bases fitting TRBD2. The germline CDR1 and CDR2 sequences are SQVTM and ANQGSEA. The CDR3 is made up of 15 amino acids. Trimming removed 7 bases from V and 5 bases from J; junction bases left unmatched: 8. Written as DNA, the CDR3 is TGCAGCGGCCGACCCGGGACTAGCGGGGGAGATACGCAGTATTTT. It translates to CSGRPGTSGGDTQYF.